This entry is about one T cell receptor beta chain. What it recognizes is unknown. The data were obtained in a study of identical twins. Overall study findings and caveats: Without tracking the same donors, conclusions rested on cross-sectional statistical analysis. Out-of-frame alpha sequences common to twins exhibited a surplus of low generation probability.

Template switching supplied a universal primer site; unique molecular identifiers were carried on the cDNA. One entry per CDR3 protein results from TCRdb running MiXCR on the 5' RACE reads. This sample has around 500,000 distinct CDR3 sequences; approximately 15% occur once, and the top ten carry roughly 0.56%. The germline V and J ends were trimmed by 4 bases and 8 bases, with 14 bases remaining between them. Germline V gene data show CDR1 as SEHNR and CDR2 as FQNEAQ (reference sequence). The length of the CDR3 is 14 residues. This sample was also put to use in a study of yellow fever vaccine responses in identical twins.

Sequencing input: CD4+ T cells sorted from blood. The receptor's source is a woman between 18 and 30 years old in good health. V gene TRBV7-9 combines with J gene TRBJ2-2; D is unclear. The CDR3 reads CASSSSPGLGELFF. The CDR3 region has the DNA TGTGCCAGCAGCTCGAGTCCCGGGCTGGGGGAGCTGTTTTTT.